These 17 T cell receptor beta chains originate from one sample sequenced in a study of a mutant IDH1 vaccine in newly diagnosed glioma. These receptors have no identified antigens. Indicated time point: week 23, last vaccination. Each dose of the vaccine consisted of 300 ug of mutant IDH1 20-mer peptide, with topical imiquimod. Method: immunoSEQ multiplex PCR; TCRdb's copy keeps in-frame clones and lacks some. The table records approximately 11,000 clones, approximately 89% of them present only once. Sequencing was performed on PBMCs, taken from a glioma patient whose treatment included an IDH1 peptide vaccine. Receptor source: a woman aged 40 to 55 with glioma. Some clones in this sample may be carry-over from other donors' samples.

The CDR3 protein is CASSSVGRRYGYTF. CDR3 DNA: TGTGCCAGCAGTTCCGTTGGCAGACGCTATGGCTACACCTTC. This chain joins TRBV28 and TRBJ1-2; D uncertain. The CDR3 sequence is 14 residues long. Germline loops: CDR1 MDHEN, CDR2 SYDVKM. Trimming shortened V by 4 bases and J by 4 bases, and 13 bases separated the two germline ends.

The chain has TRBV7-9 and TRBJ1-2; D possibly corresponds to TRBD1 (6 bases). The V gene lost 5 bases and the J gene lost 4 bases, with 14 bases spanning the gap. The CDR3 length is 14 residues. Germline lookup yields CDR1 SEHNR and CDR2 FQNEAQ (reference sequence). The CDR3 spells CASSLTQGGYGYTF. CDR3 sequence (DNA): TGTGCCAGCAGCCTAACACAGGGAGGCTATGGCTACACCTTC.

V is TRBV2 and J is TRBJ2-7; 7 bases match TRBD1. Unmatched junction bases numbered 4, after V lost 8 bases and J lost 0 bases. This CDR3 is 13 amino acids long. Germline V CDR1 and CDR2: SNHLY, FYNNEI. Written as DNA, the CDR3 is TGTGCCAGCGAGGACAGGAACTCCTACGAGCAGTACTTC. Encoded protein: CASEDRNSYEQYF.

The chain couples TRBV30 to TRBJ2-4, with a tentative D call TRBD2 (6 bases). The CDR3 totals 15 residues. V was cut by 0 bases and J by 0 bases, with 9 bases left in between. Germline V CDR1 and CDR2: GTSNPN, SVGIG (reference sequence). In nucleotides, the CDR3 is TGTGCCTGGAGTGTAACAGCGGGAGCCAAAAACATTCAGTACTTC. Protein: CAWSVTAGAKNIQYF.

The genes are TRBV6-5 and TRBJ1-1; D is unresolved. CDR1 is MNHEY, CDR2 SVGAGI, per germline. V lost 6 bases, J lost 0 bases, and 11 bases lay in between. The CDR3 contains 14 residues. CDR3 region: CASRSYNLNTEAFF. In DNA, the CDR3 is TGTGCCAGCAGGTCATATAACCTGAACACTGAAGCTTTCTTT.

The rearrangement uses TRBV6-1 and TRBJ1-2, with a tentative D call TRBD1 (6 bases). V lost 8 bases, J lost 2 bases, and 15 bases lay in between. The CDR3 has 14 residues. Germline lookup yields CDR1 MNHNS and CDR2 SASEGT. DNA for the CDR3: TGTGCCAGCGCTAATACAGGGCCCAACTATGGCTACACCTTC. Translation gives CASANTGPNYGYTF.

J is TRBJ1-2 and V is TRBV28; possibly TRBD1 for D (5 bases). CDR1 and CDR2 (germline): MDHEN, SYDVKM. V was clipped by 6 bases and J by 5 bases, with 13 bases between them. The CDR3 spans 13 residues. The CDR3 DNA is TGTGCCAGCAGGTGGTCGGGGGGGTATGGCTACACCTTC. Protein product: CASRWSGGYGYTF.

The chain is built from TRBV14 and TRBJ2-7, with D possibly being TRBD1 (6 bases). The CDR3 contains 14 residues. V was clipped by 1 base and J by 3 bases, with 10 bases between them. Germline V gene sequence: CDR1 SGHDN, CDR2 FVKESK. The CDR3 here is CASSQGTGNYEQYF. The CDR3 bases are TGTGCCAGCAGCCAAGGTACAGGGAACTACGAGCAGTACTTC. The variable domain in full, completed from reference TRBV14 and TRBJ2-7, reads EAGVTQFPSHSVIEKGQTVTLRCDPISGHDNLYWYRRVMGKEIKFLLHFVKESKQDESGMPNNRFLAERTGGTYSTLKVQPAELEDSGVYFCASSQGTGNYEQYFGPGTRLTVT.

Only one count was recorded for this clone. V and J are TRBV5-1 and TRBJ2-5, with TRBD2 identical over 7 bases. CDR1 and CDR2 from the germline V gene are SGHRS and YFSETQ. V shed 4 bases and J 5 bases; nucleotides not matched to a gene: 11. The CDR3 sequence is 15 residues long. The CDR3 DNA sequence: TGCGCCAGCAGCCCCTCGGGCGGGAGAGGGGAGACCCAGTACTTC. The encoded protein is CASSPSGGRGETQYF.

As DNA, the CDR3 is TGTGCCAGCAGCCAAGTCGGGACGCGCGACAATCAGCCCCAGCATTTT. Its protein is CASSQVGTRDNQPQHF. The gene calls are TRBV4-2 and TRBJ1-5; the D gene is possibly TRBD1 (5 bases). The CDR3 is 16 residues long. Per germline, CDR1 LGHNA and CDR2 YNFKEQ. V lost 1 base, J lost 3 bases, and 13 bases lay in between.

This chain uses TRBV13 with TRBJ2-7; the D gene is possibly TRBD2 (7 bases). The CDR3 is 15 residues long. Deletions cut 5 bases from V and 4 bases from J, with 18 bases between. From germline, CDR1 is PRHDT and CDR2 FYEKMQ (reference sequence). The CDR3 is CASSPLGGGWYEQYF. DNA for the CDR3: TGTGCCAGCAGCCCCCTTGGGGGGGGCTGGTACGAGCAGTACTTC. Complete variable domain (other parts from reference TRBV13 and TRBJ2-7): AAGVIQSPRHLIKEKRETATLKCYPIPRHDTVYWYQQGPGQDPQFLISFYEKMQSDKGSIPDRFSAQQFSDYHSELNMSSLELGDSALYFCASSPLGGGWYEQYFGPGTRLTVT.

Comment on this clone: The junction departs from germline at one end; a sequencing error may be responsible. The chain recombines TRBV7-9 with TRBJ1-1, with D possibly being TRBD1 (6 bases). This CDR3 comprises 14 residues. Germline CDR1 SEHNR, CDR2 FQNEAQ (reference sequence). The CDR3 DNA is TGTGCCAGCAGATTAGGGGGGTTGAACACTGAAGCTTTCTTT. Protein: CASRLGGLNTEAFF.

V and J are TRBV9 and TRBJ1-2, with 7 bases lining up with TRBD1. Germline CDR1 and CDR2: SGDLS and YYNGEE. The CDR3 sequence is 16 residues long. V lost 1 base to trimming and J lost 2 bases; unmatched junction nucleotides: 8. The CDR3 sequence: CASSVSIGGVNYGYTF. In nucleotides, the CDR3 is TGTGCCAGCAGCGTAAGTATAGGGGGCGTCAACTATGGCTACACCTTC.

This CDR3 reads CASSPGNTGELFF. CDR3 bases: TGTGCCAGCAGCCCGGGAAACACCGGGGAGCTGTTTTTT. The chain couples TRBV11-3 to TRBJ2-2; the D gene is possibly TRBD2 (5 bases). This CDR3 is 13 amino acids long. V lost 5 bases and J lost 2, with 6 bases in between. CDR1 SGHNT and CDR2 YENEEA come from the germline V gene.

The CDR3 protein is CSVEGGVNTEAFF. The DNA for the CDR3 is TGCAGCGTTGAAGGAGGGGTTAACACTGAAGCTTTCTTT. The V gene is TRBV29-1, the J gene TRBJ1-1; a weak D match, TRBD1 (5 bases). Germline-derived CDR1 and CDR2 are SQVTM and ANQGSEA. The CDR3 has 13 amino acids. V lost 1 base, J lost 2 bases, and 8 bases lay in between.

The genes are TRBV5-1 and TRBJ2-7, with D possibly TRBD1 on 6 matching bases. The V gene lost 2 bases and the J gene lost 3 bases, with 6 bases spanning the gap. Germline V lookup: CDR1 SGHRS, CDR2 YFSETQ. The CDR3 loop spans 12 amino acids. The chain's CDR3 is CASSLGGYEQYF. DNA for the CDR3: TGCGCCAGCAGCTTAGGGGGCTACGAGCAGTACTTC.

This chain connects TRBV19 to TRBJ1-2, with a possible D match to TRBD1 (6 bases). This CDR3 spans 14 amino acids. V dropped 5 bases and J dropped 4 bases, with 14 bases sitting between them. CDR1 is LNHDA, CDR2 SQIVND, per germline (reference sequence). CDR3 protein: CASSDTGNGYGYTF. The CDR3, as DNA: TGTGCCAGTAGTGACACAGGGAATGGCTATGGCTACACCTTC.